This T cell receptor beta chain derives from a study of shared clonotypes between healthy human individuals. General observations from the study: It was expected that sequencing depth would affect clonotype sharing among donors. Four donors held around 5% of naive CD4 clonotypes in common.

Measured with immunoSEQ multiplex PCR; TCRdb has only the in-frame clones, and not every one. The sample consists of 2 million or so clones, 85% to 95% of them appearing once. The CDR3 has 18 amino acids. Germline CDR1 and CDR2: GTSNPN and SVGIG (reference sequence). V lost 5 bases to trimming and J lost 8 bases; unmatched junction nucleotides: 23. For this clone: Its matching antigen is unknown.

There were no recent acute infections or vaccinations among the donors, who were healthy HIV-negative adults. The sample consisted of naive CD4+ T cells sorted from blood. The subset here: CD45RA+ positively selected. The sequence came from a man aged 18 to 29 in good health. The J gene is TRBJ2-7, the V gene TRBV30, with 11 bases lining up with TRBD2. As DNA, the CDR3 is TGTGCCTGGGGCTACGGGGGAACCTACATTACTAGCGGGGGACAGCAGTACTTC. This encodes CAWGYGGTYITSGGQQYF.